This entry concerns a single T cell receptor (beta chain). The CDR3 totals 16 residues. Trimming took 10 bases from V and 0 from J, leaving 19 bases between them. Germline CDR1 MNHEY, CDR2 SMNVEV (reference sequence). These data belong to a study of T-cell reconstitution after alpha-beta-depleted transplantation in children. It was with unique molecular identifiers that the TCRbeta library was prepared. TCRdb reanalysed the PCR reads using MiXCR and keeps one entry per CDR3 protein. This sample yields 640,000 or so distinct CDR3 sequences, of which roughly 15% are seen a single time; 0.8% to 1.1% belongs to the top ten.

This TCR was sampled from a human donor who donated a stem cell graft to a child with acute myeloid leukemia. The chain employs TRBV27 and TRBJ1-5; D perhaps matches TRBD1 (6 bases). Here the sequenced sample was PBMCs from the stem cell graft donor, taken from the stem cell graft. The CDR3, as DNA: TGTGCCACGAGTTTATATCCAGGGGCTAGCAATCAGCCCCAGCATTTT. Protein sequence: CATSLYPGASNQPQHF.